This is a list of T cell receptor beta chains from one sample in a study of T cell repertoires in cytomegalovirus infection. MiXCR was run by TCRdb on the reads, yielding one entry per CDR3 protein. The repertoire holds fewer than 900,000 distinct CDR3 sequences, with 25% to 30% as singletons. For these TCRs, the target antigens are not known. Sequences were derived from cultured CD8+ T cells from PBMCs, sampled from culture after CMV antigen stimulation. The receptor source for this set is a human donor in good health (CMV status not recorded). Some clones in this sample may be carry-over from other donors' samples. CDR3s leave out the opening cysteine and the closing phenylalanine or tryptophan.

j_call v_call cdr3_aa
TRBJ2-6 TRBV4-1 ASRDTGTGLLSGANVLT
TRBJ1-1 TRBV11-2 ASSPGPTFLNTEAF
TRBJ2-7 TRBV7-6 ASTAGGEPYEQY
TRBJ2-4 TRBV11-2 ASSLDPVSRAIQY
TRBJ2-2 TRBV20-1 SARRPSGGDTGELF
TRBJ1-5 TRBV6-2/TRBV6-3 ASSYSQGAGLFQPQH
TRBJ2-1 TRBV7-7 ASSLALAGGHEQF
TRBJ2-4 TRBV7-9 ASSLLAPVAKNIQY
TRBJ2-1 TRBV27 ASSLGTNTYNEQF
TRBJ2-1 TRBV14 ASSQTDRGAYNEQF
TRBJ1-1 TRBV7-8 ASSHTRDSNTEAF
TRBJ2-3 TRBV11-2 ASSPGLAGGERADTQY
TRBJ2-1 TRBV7-9 ASSLAPASYNEQF
TRBJ2-6 TRBV12-3/TRBV12-4 ASSISGTGAAGANVLT